This T cell receptor (beta chain) was captured in a study of T-cell reconstitution after alpha-beta-depleted transplantation in children. Germline CDR1 reads SQVTM; CDR2 reads ANQGSEA. This CDR3 is built from 11 residues. V lost 6 bases and J lost 5, with 7 bases in between. Preparation of the TCRbeta library used unique molecular identifiers. TCRdb fed the PCR reads into MiXCR, producing one record per CDR3 protein. The sample consists of fewer than 550,000 distinct CDR3 sequences, about 11% of them appearing once. This clonotype turned up a few times. This clonotype originated in a human donor who donated a stem cell graft to a child with acute myeloid leukemia. Sequences were derived from PBMCs from the stem cell graft donor, sampled from the stem cell graft. The rearrangement uses TRBV29-1 and TRBJ1-4; D is perhaps TRBD1 (6 bases). DNA of the CDR3: TGCAGCGTAGGACAGAATGAAAAACTGTTTTTT. Translated: CSVGQNEKLFF.